This T cell receptor (beta chain) was obtained from a study of T cells in women clearing cervical HPV infection. Study in general: Controls gave blood once infection was undetectable; cases at lesion identification.

Concerning this clone itself: The read halts 3 residues ahead of the CDR3 end, with the missing end drawn from the germline J gene.

This CDR3 has 15 amino acids. V was clipped by 5 bases and J by 6 bases, with 23 bases between them. Looked up from germline, CDR1 is DFQATT and CDR2 is SNEGSKA (reference sequence). The protocol was immunoSEQ multiplex PCR, while the TCRdb copy is restricted to in-frame clones and leaves out a portion. With 19,000 or so clones in the sample, the ten largest clones hold roughly an eighth. The TCR was taken from a woman between 18 and 70 years old with a cervical HPV16 infection that either progressed to CIN3+ or cleared (not recorded which). V gene TRBV20-1 combines with J gene TRBJ2-7, with D tentatively TRBD2 (7 bases). Input material: blood buffy coat. The CDR3 loop reads CSAPAGALIGGEQYF. The covered CDR3 bases are TGCAGTGCTCCCGCGGGAGCTCTAATAGGGGGCGAG.